This T cell receptor (beta chain) comes out of a study of T cell clones after liver transplantation. This CDR3 spans 16 amino acids. J lost 5 bases, V lost 2 bases, and 9 bases had no gene match. CDR1 SGDLS and CDR2 YYNGEE come from the germline V gene. Profiled with immunoSEQ multiplex PCR; TCRdb holds only in-frame clones, not every one. Among roughly 55,000 clones listed, 65% to 80% were seen once. The sequence came from a human patient who received a liver transplant. T cells may partly derive from the graft donor. Sequencing used CD4+ T cells from blood, obtained 54 months after liver transplant. The V and J genes are TRBV9 and TRBJ2-3, with 9 positions matching TRBD2. The CDR3 region is CASSVGASGVGDTQYF. CDR3 bases: TGTGCCAGCAGCGTGGGGGCTAGCGGGGTTGGAGATACGCAGTATTTT.